The present entry profiles one TCR beta chain with its context. Its antigen remains unknown. This entry is derived from a study of response to subunit inactivated influenza vaccine. Whole-study results and caveats: Researchers suggested that each seasonal influenza vaccination recruits few new T cells.

Germline-derived CDR1 and CDR2 are ENHRY and SYGVKD. Losses at the gene ends were 0 bases for V and 5 bases for J; bases not matched to a gene: 4. The CDR3 sequence is 15 residues long. Each CDR3 protein gets one entry after TCRdb re-called the RT-PCR reads with MiXCR. The table records about 310,000 distinct CDR3 sequences, about a fifth of them present only once. The sequence came from a man between 50 and 70 years old who received an inactivated influenza vaccine. The rearrangement joins TRBV10-3 to TRBJ2-7, with TRBD2 matching 10 bases. The source was PBMCs from blood, collected less than 22 months after vaccination. CDR3 region: CAISESLAGVNEQYF. DNA of the CDR3: TGTGCCATCAGTGAGTCCCTAGCGGGAGTGAACGAGCAGTACTTC.